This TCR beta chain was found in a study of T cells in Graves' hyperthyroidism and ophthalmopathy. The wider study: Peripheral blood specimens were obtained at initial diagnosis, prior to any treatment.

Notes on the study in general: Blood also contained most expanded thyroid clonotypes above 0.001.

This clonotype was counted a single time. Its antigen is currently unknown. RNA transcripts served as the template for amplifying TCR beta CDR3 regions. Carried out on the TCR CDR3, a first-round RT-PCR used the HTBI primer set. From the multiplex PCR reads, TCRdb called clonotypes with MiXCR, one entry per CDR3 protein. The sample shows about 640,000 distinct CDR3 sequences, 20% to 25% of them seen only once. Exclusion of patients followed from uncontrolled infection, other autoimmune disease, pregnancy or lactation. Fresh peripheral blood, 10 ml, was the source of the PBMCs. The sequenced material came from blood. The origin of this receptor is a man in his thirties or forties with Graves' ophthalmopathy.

The DNA for the CDR3 is TGTGCCAGCAGCTTCCAAGGGAGCGGGAGGCCGGGACCCTACAATGAGCAGTTCTTC. Its translation is CASSFQGSGRPGPYNEQFF. The chain employs TRBV6-2 or TRBV6-3 and TRBJ2-1; 9 bases line up with TRBD2. Germline trimming cut 6 bases from V and 2 bases from J; bases unmatched to any gene: 17. Germline values: CDR1 MNHEY, CDR2 SVGEGT. The CDR3 length is 19 residues.